This T cell receptor (beta chain) comes out of a study of OX40 agonist ivuxolimab in advanced cancers. Study summary: The group had a mean age of about 60 years, ranged from 23 to 79, and was 82.7% male.

Broader study findings: The study found that CD8+ T cells averaged more expanded clones than CD4+.

Regarding this clone: As yet, its antigen is unknown.

It was autoimmune disease history or systemic immunosuppression that excluded patients. Assay used: immunoSEQ multiplex PCR; TCRdb lists only in-frame clones, some missing. The table shows approximately 68,000 clones, with roughly 80% occurring only once. This CDR3 has 15 residues. The germline V gene encodes CDR1 SGDLS and CDR2 YYNGEE. Trimming took 0 bases from V and 0 from J, leaving 6 bases between them. This TCR came from an adult with an advanced solid tumor such as melanoma, head and neck, liver or kidney cancer. The chain is built from TRBV9 and TRBJ2-2; D unresolved. The material sequenced was CD4+ or CD8+ T cells sorted from blood, taken in a trial of the OX40 agonist ivuxolimab. In nucleotides, the CDR3 is TGTGCCAGCAGCGTAGACGGATCGAACACCGGGGAGCTGTTTTTT. It is translated as CASSVDGSNTGELFF.